The T cell receptor (beta chain) under discussion was sequenced for a study of T cells in Graves' hyperthyroidism and ophthalmopathy. Study details: Peripheral blood collection took place at initial diagnosis, before any treatment.

CDR3 length equals 15 residues. The germline V and J ends were trimmed by 9 bases and 0 bases, with 17 bases remaining between them. Concerning this clonotype: What it recognizes is unknown.

Study-wide points: Patients with ophthalmopathy were separated from those with stable hyperthyroidism by a 13 V-J model. Most expanded thyroid clonotypes above 0.001 recurred in blood.

Authors of the study amplified TCR beta CDR3 regions from RNA transcripts. The HTBI primer set was used in a first-round RT-PCR of the TCR CDR3. TCRdb analysed the multiplex PCR reads with MiXCR anew, one entry per CDR3 protein. This table holds 300,000 to 450,000 distinct CDR3 sequences, approximately 15% found once. The chain joins TRBV12-3 or TRBV12-4 to TRBJ1-1; D gene unclear. This sequence was found in a woman between 55 and 75 years old with Graves' hyperthyroidism. The sample was blood. In nucleotides, the CDR3 is TGTGCCAGTCAATGGGCTGGCAGACTGAACACTGAAGCTTTCTTT. Protein product: CASQWAGRLNTEAFF.